This is a list of T cell receptor beta chains from one sample in a study of brain T cells in children with intractable seizures. Profiling relied on immunoSEQ multiplex PCR, and the TCRdb table lists in-frame clones only, not all of them. The sample records 100,000 to 120,000 clones, 90% to 95% being singletons. The sequencing here drew on peripheral blood, taken at surgery. These receptors originate from a boy younger than two with hemimegalencephaly and intractable seizures. Each CDR3 is given without its conserved first and last residue. Part of the rows lack a size; the others show once, few, many or a class for expanded clones.

v_gene	j_gene	abundance	CDR3aa
TRBV7-2	TRBJ2-1	.	ASSLGVGAYNEQF
TRBV28	TRBJ1-3	once	ASSLPQGPTIY
TRBV28	TRBJ1-2	.	ATLDYGYT
TRBV6-2/TRBV6-3	TRBJ1-1	once	ASSYPQGIFTEAF
TRBV27	TRBJ2-7	.	ASSLDRAYEQY
TRBV2	TRBJ2-1	.	ASSEALVPSGIHEQF
TRBV2	TRBJ1-3	.	ASSERRQGAGNTIY
TRBV7-9	TRBJ2-3	.	ASSLGDSGRSDTQY
TRBV4-1	TRBJ1-1	.	ASSQDRITEAF
TRBV11-2	TRBJ1-5	.	ASSPGTGGNQPQH
TRBV24-1	TRBJ2-2	.	ATSRTGTGNTGELF
TRBV19	TRBJ1-5	.	AAGGTQPQH
TRBV9	TRBJ2-3	.	ASSFRDRPADTQY
TRBV5-1	TRBJ2-5	.	ASSWGGRPGWTQY
TRBV5-8	TRBJ2-5	.	ASCFGLDRQETQY
TRBV7-9	TRBJ2-7	.	ASSLANGPRKSSYEQY
TRBV28	TRBJ1-6	.	ASSPGLGLALH
TRBV7-9	TRBJ1-1	.	ASRSKTGQGSTEAF
TRBV28	TRBJ1-5	.	ASSLEVGQGAWEYQPQH
TRBV12-5	TRBJ1-5	.	ASGLPVGTGRNQPQH
TRBV9	TRBJ2-7	.	ASSVRPDNEQY
TRBV27	TRBJ1-1	.	ASSLVAGNTEAF
TRBV12-3/TRBV12-4	TRBJ2-1	.	ASSPIAGGEQF
TRBV29-1	TRBJ2-3	.	SDKDRYTDTQY
TRBV19	TRBJ2-5	.	ASTSGRGEETQY
TRBV28	TRBJ2-2	.	ASSFYPPGRVNTGELF
TRBV28	TRBJ2-2	.	ASSLWTGELF